This record looks at one TCR beta chain sequence and its context. The antigen is unknown. The sample is drawn from a study of cytomegalovirus exposure and HLA in healthy donors. Primers: 60 Vbeta forward and 13 Jbeta reverse. The table came from immunoSEQ multiplex PCR; TCRdb's copy has only in-frame clones and leaves some out. The sample has about 110,000 clones; about 74% are singletons. Trimming took 5 bases from V and 9 from J; bases not matched to a gene: 9. The CDR3 has 14 amino acids. CDR1 is SGHTS and CDR2 is YDEGEE in the germline V gene. The study, taken as a whole, reports: Later on, an analysis showed TCR association rates differing by HLA locus, with DRB1 the most and HLA-C the fewest. With high specificity and sensitivity, the classifier reportedly diagnosed cytomegalovirus status.

The receptor was derived from a woman in her forties in good health and CMV-seropositive. The J gene is TRBJ2-1, the V gene TRBV5-8, with 9 bases lining up with TRBD2. Material for sequencing was PBMCs. This chain's CDR3 is CASSGLARAGEQFF. Written as DNA, the CDR3 is TGTGCCAGCAGTGGACTAGCGAGGGCGGGTGAGCAGTTCTTC.